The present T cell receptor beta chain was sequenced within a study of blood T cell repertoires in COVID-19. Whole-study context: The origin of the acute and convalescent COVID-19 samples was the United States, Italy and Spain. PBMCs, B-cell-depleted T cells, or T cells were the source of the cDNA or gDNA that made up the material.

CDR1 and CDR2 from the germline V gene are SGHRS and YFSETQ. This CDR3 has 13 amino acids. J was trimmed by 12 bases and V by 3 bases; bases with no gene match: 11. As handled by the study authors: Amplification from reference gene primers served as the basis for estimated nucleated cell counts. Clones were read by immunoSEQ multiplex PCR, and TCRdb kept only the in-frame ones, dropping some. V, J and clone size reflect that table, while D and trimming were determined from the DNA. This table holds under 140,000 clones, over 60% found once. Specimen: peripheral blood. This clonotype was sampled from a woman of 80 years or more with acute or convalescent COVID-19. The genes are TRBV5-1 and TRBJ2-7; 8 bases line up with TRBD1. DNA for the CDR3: TGCGCCAGCAGCTCGGGACAGGCTGCGATTGGGTACTTC. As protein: CASSSGQAAIGYF.